Listed below are T cell receptor beta chains from one sample, sequenced in a study of cytomegalovirus exposure and HLA in healthy donors. The method was immunoSEQ multiplex PCR; TCRdb's version includes in-frame clones alone and lacks a portion of them. The top ten hold roughly 4.7% of the sample, which has roughly 160,000 clones, about four fifths seen once. The material sequenced was PBMCs. The receptors come from a young man in good health and CMV-seronegative. CDR3s include the opening cysteine and the closing phenylalanine or tryptophan. A D gene is named only where the DNA matches it firmly. Some rows have no size entry. The others give once, few or many, or a class for an expanded clone.

d_call: .; v_call: TRBV7-9; cdr3_length: 15; clone_size: .; j_call: TRBJ2-3; cdr3_aa: CASSLAPTATDTQYF; cdr3_nt: TGTGCCAGCAGCTTAGCGCCGACAGCCACAGATACGCAGTATTTT
d_call: TRBD1; v_call: TRBV7-8; cdr3_length: 19; clone_size: once; j_call: TRBJ2-4; cdr3_aa: CASSWGDRGPPLAKNIQYF; cdr3_nt: TGTGCCAGCAGCTGGGGGGACAGGGGGCCTCCCCTAGCCAAAAACATTCAGTACTTC
d_call: .; v_call: TRBV7-9; cdr3_length: 16; clone_size: .; j_call: TRBJ1-6; cdr3_aa: CASDSGVGSYNSPLHF; cdr3_nt: TGTGCCAGCGACTCGGGGGTGGGCTCCTATAATTCACCCCTCCACTTT
d_call: TRBD1; v_call: TRBV6-1; cdr3_length: 14; clone_size: .; j_call: TRBJ1-1; cdr3_aa: CASSTGQGDTEAFF; cdr3_nt: TGTGCCAGCAGTACGGGACAGGGGGACACTGAAGCTTTCTTT
d_call: .; v_call: TRBV13; cdr3_length: 12; clone_size: .; j_call: TRBJ1-1; cdr3_aa: CASTQGPTEAFF; cdr3_nt: TGTGCCAGCACGCAGGGCCCCACTGAAGCTTTCTTT
d_call: TRBD1; v_call: TRBV7-3; cdr3_length: 15; clone_size: .; j_call: TRBJ1-2; cdr3_aa: CASSLTGQPNYGYTF; cdr3_nt: TGTGCCAGCAGCTTAACGGGACAGCCTAACTATGGCTACACCTTC
d_call: .; v_call: TRBV5-1; cdr3_length: 15; clone_size: once; j_call: TRBJ1-1; cdr3_aa: CASSLWGGEGTEAFF; cdr3_nt: TGCGCCAGCAGCTTGTGGGGGGGGGAGGGAACCGAAGCTTTCTTT
d_call: .; v_call: TRBV25-1; cdr3_length: 14; clone_size: .; j_call: TRBJ2-7; cdr3_aa: CASSGCQISYEQYF; cdr3_nt: TGTGCCAGCAGTGGATGCCAGATCTCCTACGAGCAGTACTTC
d_call: .; v_call: TRBV5-4; cdr3_length: 15; clone_size: .; j_call: TRBJ1-3; cdr3_aa: CASSLAGTPGNTIYF; cdr3_nt: TGTGCCAGCAGCCTGGCCGGGACACCAGGAAACACCATATATTTT
d_call: TRBD2; v_call: TRBV7-9; cdr3_length: 15; clone_size: .; j_call: TRBJ2-7; cdr3_aa: CASSRTGLAGDEQYF; cdr3_nt: TGTGCCAGCAGCCGTACTGGACTAGCGGGGGACGAGCAGTACTTC
d_call: TRBD1; v_call: TRBV4-1; cdr3_length: 16; clone_size: .; j_call: TRBJ2-1; cdr3_aa: CASSHPDRGRDNEQFF; cdr3_nt: TGCGCCAGCAGCCACCCTGACAGGGGGCGCGACAATGAGCAGTTCTTC
d_call: .; v_call: TRBV5-1; cdr3_length: 15; clone_size: .; j_call: TRBJ2-7; cdr3_aa: CASSLTGPFSYEQYF; cdr3_nt: TGCGCCAGCAGCTTGACAGGTCCCTTCTCCTACGAGCAGTACTTC
d_call: .; v_call: TRBV7-2; cdr3_length: 14; clone_size: .; j_call: TRBJ1-2; cdr3_aa: CASSLPTGSNGYTF; cdr3_nt: TGTGCCAGCAGCTTACCTACAGGTTCGAACGGCTACACCTTC
d_call: TRBD2; v_call: TRBV9; cdr3_length: 18; clone_size: .; j_call: TRBJ2-1; cdr3_aa: CASSPTLAPSGSYNEQFF; cdr3_nt: TGTGCCAGCAGCCCTACGCTGGCCCCTAGCGGGAGCTACAATGAGCAGTTCTTC
d_call: TRBD2; v_call: TRBV5-1; cdr3_length: 15; clone_size: .; j_call: TRBJ2-7; cdr3_aa: CASSLALLADYEQYF; cdr3_nt: TGCGCCAGCAGCTTGGCCCTACTAGCGGACTACGAGCAGTACTTC
d_call: TRBD1; v_call: TRBV18; cdr3_length: 14; clone_size: .; j_call: TRBJ1-2; cdr3_aa: CASHLPLDRDGYTF; cdr3_nt: TGTGCCAGTCACCTCCCCCTGGACAGGGATGGCTACACCTTC
d_call: .; v_call: TRBV28; cdr3_length: 12; clone_size: .; j_call: TRBJ1-1; cdr3_aa: CASSFSQGGAFF; cdr3_nt: TGTGCCAGCAGTTTTTCCCAGGGCGGAGCTTTCTTT
d_call: .; v_call: TRBV5-8; cdr3_length: 15; clone_size: .; j_call: TRBJ1-2; cdr3_aa: CASSLMAARGDGYTF; cdr3_nt: TGTGCCAGCAGCTTGATGGCAGCCCGGGGGGATGGCTACACCTTC
d_call: TRBD2; v_call: TRBV18; cdr3_length: 16; clone_size: .; j_call: TRBJ2-1; cdr3_aa: CASSPRGDSSYNEQFF; cdr3_nt: TGTGCCAGCTCACCTCGGGGGGATAGCTCCTACAATGAGCAGTTCTTC
d_call: .; v_call: TRBV19; cdr3_length: 17; clone_size: .; j_call: TRBJ1-6; cdr3_aa: CASSIRRGFTYNSPLHF; cdr3_nt: TGTGCCAGTAGTATCCGCAGGGGTTTCACCTATAATTCACCCCTCCACTTT
d_call: TRBD1; v_call: TRBV7-2; cdr3_length: 18; clone_size: few; j_call: TRBJ2-6; cdr3_aa: CASSSYGTAASGANVLTF; cdr3_nt: TGTGCCAGCAGCTCATACGGGACAGCGGCCTCTGGGGCCAACGTCCTGACTTTC
d_call: TRBD2; v_call: TRBV9; cdr3_length: 15; clone_size: .; j_call: TRBJ2-4; cdr3_aa: CASSVTPAGGNIQYF; cdr3_nt: TGTGCCAGCAGCGTAACACCGGCGGGGGGGAACATTCAGTACTTC